One TCR beta chain is described in this entry. What it recognizes is unknown. CDR3 length: 13 amino acids. With 8 bases removed from V and 5 bases from J, the gap between germline ends came to 12 bases. Germline V gene lookup returns CDR1 SGHTA and CDR2 FQGTGA. Included were adult ileal or ileocolonic Crohn's patients indicated for ileocolonic resection. The sample is drawn from a study of T cell repertoires in ileal Crohn's disease. Study-wide points: Clonal expansions were more frequent in active smokers than non-smokers at surgery. High-frequency clones were more common in sorted CD8 than CD4 cells.

Produced via immunoSEQ multiplex PCR; TCRdb's table is partial and in-frame only. The sample holds several thousand clones; approximately 90% are singletons and the top ten take 4% to 5.5%. The sample was ileal tissue. The chain combines TRBV7-3 with TRBJ1-4; possible D gene TRBD1, 5 bases. This receptor was identified in an adult with Crohn's disease. The CDR3 coding sequence is TGTGCCAGCGCTAGGAACAGGAATGAAAAACTGTTTTTT. Protein product: CASARNRNEKLFF.